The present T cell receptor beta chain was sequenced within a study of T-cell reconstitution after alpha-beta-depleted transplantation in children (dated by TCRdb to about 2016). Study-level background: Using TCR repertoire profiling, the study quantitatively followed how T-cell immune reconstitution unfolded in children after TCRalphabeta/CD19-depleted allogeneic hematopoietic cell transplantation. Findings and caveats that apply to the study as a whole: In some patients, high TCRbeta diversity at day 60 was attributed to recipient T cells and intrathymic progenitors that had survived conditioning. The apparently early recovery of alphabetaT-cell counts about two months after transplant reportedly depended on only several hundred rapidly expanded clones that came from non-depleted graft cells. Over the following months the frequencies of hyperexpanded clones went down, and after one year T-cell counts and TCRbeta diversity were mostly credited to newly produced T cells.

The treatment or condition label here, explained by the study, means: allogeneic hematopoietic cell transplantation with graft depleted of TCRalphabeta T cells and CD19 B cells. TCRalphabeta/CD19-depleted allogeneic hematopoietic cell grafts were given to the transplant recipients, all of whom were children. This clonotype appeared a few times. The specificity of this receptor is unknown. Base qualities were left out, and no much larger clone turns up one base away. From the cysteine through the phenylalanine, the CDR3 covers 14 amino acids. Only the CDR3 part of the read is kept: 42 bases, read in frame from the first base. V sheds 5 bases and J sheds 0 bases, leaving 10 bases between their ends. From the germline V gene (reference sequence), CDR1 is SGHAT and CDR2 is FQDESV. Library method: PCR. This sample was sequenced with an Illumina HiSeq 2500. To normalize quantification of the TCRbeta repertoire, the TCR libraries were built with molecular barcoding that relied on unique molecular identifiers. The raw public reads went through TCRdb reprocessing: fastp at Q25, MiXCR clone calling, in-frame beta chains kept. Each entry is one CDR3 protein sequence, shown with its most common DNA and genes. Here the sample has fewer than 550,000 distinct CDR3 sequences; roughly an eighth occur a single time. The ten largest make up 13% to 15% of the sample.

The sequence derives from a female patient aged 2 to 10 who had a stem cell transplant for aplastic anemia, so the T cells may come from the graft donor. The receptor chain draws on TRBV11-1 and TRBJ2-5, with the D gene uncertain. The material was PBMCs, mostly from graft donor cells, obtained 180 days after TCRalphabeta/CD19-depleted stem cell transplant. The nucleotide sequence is TGTGCCAGCAGCCCCCAGAGATACCAAGAGACCCAGTACTTC. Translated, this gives CASSPQRYQETQYF.